These 17 T cell receptor beta chains were all obtained from the same sample, sequenced in a study of OX40 agonist ivuxolimab in advanced cancers. This table comes from immunoSEQ multiplex PCR, and its TCRdb copy is limited to in-frame clones, with some not included. The repertoire includes some 55,000 clones, approximately 75% of them detected once, and 2% to 3% sits in the top ten. The sample in question was CD4+ or CD8+ T cells sorted from blood, obtained in a trial of the OX40 agonist ivuxolimab. The source is an adult with an advanced solid tumor such as melanoma, head and neck, liver or kidney cancer.

The CDR3 sequence is CASSLEGQGRETQYF. The CDR3, as DNA: TGCGCCAGCAGCTTGGAGGGACAGGGTAGAGAGACCCAGTACTTC. This chain uses TRBV5-1 with TRBJ2-5; 9 bases map to TRBD1. CDR3 length: 15 amino acids. Per the germline V gene, CDR1 is SGHRS and CDR2 is YFSETQ. V shed 0 bases, J shed 4 bases, and the junction held 4 bases outside the gene matches.

The V and J genes are TRBV6-5 and TRBJ1-1; 9 bases are a match to TRBD1. Germline V gene sequence: CDR1 MNHEY, CDR2 SVGAGI. V gave up 8 bases and J gave up 7 bases; unmatched junction bases: 11. CDR3 length: 14 amino acids. The CDR3 reads CASGRRDRVFEAFF. CDR3 nucleotide sequence: TGTGCCAGCGGGAGGCGGGACAGGGTTTTTGAAGCTTTCTTT.

The chain has TRBV18 and TRBJ1-4; D may be TRBD1 (6 bases). This CDR3 has 13 residues. The germline V and J ends were trimmed by 10 bases and 4 bases, with 13 bases remaining between them. CDR1 and CDR2 (germline): KGHSH, LQKENI. This chain's CDR3 is CATKGGINEKLFF. The CDR3 bases are TGTGCCACCAAAGGGGGAATTAATGAAAAACTGTTTTTT.

The chain is built from TRBV6-5 and TRBJ1-2; D is undetermined. Trimming took off 2 bases at V and 8 bases at J, with 3 bases between the two ends. The germline V gene has CDR1 MNHEY and CDR2 SVGAGI. CDR3 length equals 10 residues. Written as DNA, the CDR3 is TGTGCCAGCAGTTACGGCGGCTACACCTTC. This translates into CASSYGGYTF.

The chain combines TRBV28 with TRBJ1-5; D gene ambiguous. The length of the CDR3 is 15 residues. The V gene's germline CDR1 is MDHEN and CDR2 SYDVKM. Trimming shortened V by 5 bases and J by 3 bases, and 14 bases separated the two germline ends. CDR3 in DNA: TGTGCCAGCAGTAGAAGGGTAGTCTCCAATCAGCCCCAGCATTTT. Translation: CASSRRVVSNQPQHF.

V is TRBV6-1 and J is TRBJ1-4; D might be TRBD1 (6 bases). With 4 bases removed from V and 6 bases from J, the gap between germline ends came to 21 bases. Germline CDR1 reads MNHNS; CDR2 reads SASEGT. CDR3 size: 17 residues. The CDR3 DNA reads TGTGCCAGCAGTGCTTATCCGGGACACAGCCTTTATGAAAAACTGTTTTTT. As protein: CASSAYPGHSLYEKLFF.

The V call is TRBV6-5, the J call TRBJ1-1, with D perhaps TRBD1 (5 bases). Between the trimmed V and J ends, which lost 6 bases and 7 bases, there was a span of 9 bases. CDR3 length: 11 residues. Germline V gene lookup returns CDR1 MNHEY and CDR2 SVGAGI. CDR3: CASRNRFEAFF. The DNA of the CDR3 is TGTGCCAGCAGGAACAGGTTTGAAGCTTTCTTT.

The rearrangement uses TRBV11-2 and TRBJ1-3; maybe TRBD1 (5 bases). The V gene's germline CDR1 is SGHAT and CDR2 FQNNGV. The CDR3 is 13 amino acids. With 5 bases removed from V and 3 bases from J, the gap between germline ends came to 8 bases. CDR3: CASSVDSGNTIYF. The CDR3 nucleotides are TGTGCCAGCAGCGTCGACAGTGGAAACACCATATATTTT.

The chain is built from TRBV28 and TRBJ2-7; the D gene is possibly TRBD1 (6 bases). V was shortened by 6 bases and J by 5 bases, with 14 bases between the two germline ends. This CDR3 is built from 13 residues. CDR1 and CDR2 from the germline V gene are MDHEN and SYDVKM. CDR3 protein: CASSYRVRDEQYF. Written as DNA, the CDR3 is TGTGCCAGCAGCTACAGGGTAAGGGACGAGCAGTACTTC.

The chain couples TRBV19 to TRBJ1-5, with a weak D call TRBD1 (5 bases). V was shortened by 1 base and J by 6 bases, with 13 bases between the two germline ends. CDR3 size: 15 residues. The germline V gene has CDR1 LNHDA and CDR2 SQIVND (reference sequence). The CDR3 loop reads CASSIGDGGSQPQHF. The CDR3, as DNA: TGTGCCAGTAGTATAGGGGATGGGGGGAGTCAGCCCCAGCATTTT.

V usage is TRBV28 and J usage is TRBJ2-7; 10 bases match TRBD1. Germline values: CDR1 MDHEN, CDR2 SYDVKM. The CDR3 runs 15 residues. The J segment lost 6 bases and the V segment lost 5 bases, leaving 10 bases of the junction unmatched. This CDR3 reads CASSRAGTGAGEQYF. Here the CDR3 DNA reads TGTGCCAGCAGTCGAGCCGGGACAGGGGCAGGCGAGCAGTACTTC.

The chain has TRBV6-5 and TRBJ2-3; no definite D call. The germline V gene encodes CDR1 MNHEY and CDR2 SVGAGI. The ends were cut back, 4 bases at V and 4 bases at J, with 18 bases in the middle. This CDR3 has 16 residues. The CDR3 DNA reads TGTGCCAGCAGTTCCGACCGCCCCCTTGGAGCAGATACGCAGTATTTT. Protein: CASSSDRPLGADTQYF.

The table lists this clone with a count of one. The chain couples TRBV18 to TRBJ2-1, with D possibly being TRBD2 (6 bases). Germline lookup yields CDR1 KGHSH and CDR2 LQKENI. The ends were cut back, 5 bases at V and 0 bases at J, with 14 bases in the middle. This CDR3 region has 16 residues. The DNA of the CDR3 is TGTGCCAGCTCAAAGCCTAGCGAAAGCTCCTACAATGAGCAGTTCTTC. This translates into CASSKPSESSYNEQFF.

The chain has TRBV18 and TRBJ1-3; D not resolved. This CDR3 spans 16 amino acids. Trimming took off 6 bases at V and 2 bases at J, with 17 bases between the two ends. Germline V gene sequence: CDR1 KGHSH, CDR2 LQKENI. The CDR3: CASSHPLSGAGNTIYF. The CDR3 bases are TGTGCCAGCTCTCACCCTTTATCCGGGGCTGGAAACACCATATATTTT.

The CDR3 nucleotides are TGTGCCAGCAGTTCCGGGACTAGCAGGGGTTCCTACGAGCAGTACTTC. This translates into CASSSGTSRGSYEQYF. V is TRBV28 and J is TRBJ2-7, with 9 bases identical to TRBD2. In germline, CDR1 is MDHEN, CDR2 SYDVKM. The V and J ends lost 4 bases and 1 base, in that order; junction bases with no gene match: 8. There are 16 residues in the CDR3. Filled out from reference TRBV28 and TRBJ2-7, the complete variable domain reads DVKVTQSSRYLVKRTGEKVFLECVQDMDHENMFWYRQDPGLGLRLIYFSYDVKMKEKGDIPEGYSVSREKKERFSLILESASTNQTSMYLCASSSGTSRGSYEQYFGPGTRLTVT.

The V call is TRBV27, the J call TRBJ2-7; D call uncertain. Per germline, CDR1 MNHEY and CDR2 SMNVEV (reference sequence). The length of the CDR3 is 14 residues. V lost 9 bases, J lost 2 bases, and 17 bases lay in between. The CDR3 here is CASQRYGGPYEQYF. Written as DNA, the CDR3 is TGTGCCAGTCAGAGGTACGGCGGACCCTACGAGCAGTACTTC.

This chain's CDR3 is CASSRRTGAYEQYF. CDR3 coding DNA: TGTGCCAGCAGCCGAAGGACAGGGGCCTACGAGCAGTACTTC. The rearrangement links TRBV7-9 to TRBJ2-7, with 9 nucleotides matching TRBD1. Germline CDR1 SEHNR, CDR2 FQNEAQ (reference sequence). With V trimmed by 5 bases and J by 2 bases, 4 bases remained unmatched. This CDR3 region has 14 residues.